This TCR beta chain is from a study of cytomegalovirus exposure and HLA in healthy donors. Overall study findings and caveats: Later, TCR association rates were found to vary by HLA locus, highest for DRB1 and lowest for HLA-C. Sequencing likely produced, as an artifact, a cluster of highly shared sequence variants. The study assumed roughly uniform donor sequencing depth for presence/absence analyses.

Comments on this clone: The antigen is unknown.

The germline CDR1 and CDR2 sequences are SNHLY and FYNNEI. The V end lost 0 bases, the J end lost 5 bases, and 10 bases lay between the germline ends. This CDR3 spans 15 amino acids. The PCR used 60 Vbeta and 13 Jbeta primers. Sequencing used immunoSEQ multiplex PCR; TCRdb keeps in-frame clones, though not all of them. The data contain about 160,000 clones, 75% to 85% of them singletons. The sample comprised PBMCs. The chain links TRBV2 to TRBJ1-4; D possibly corresponds to TRBD1 (6 bases). The source of this sequence is a woman aged 18-29 years in good health and CMV-seronegative. In DNA, the CDR3 is TGTGCCAGCAGTGAAGCTCCAGGGGTCAATGAAAAACTGTTTTTT. Encoded protein: CASSEAPGVNEKLFF.